This is a list of T cell receptor beta chains from one sample in a study. TCRdb independently ran MiXCR on the 5' RACE reads; one entry per CDR3 protein. The sample shows roughly 52,000 distinct CDR3 sequences, 17% of them seen only once. Sequencing was done on a sample of naive CD4+ T cells sorted from blood. The receptors here all came from a female donor with breast cancer. Each CDR3 is given with its conserved first and last residue. The D gene is left open where the match is weak. Clone size is stated in some rows and not others, as once, few, many or a class when expanded.

J | size | D | V | length | CDR3 | DNA
TRBJ2-3 | many | NA | TRBV20-1 | 15 | CSASHVAGGTDTQYF | TGCAGTGCTAGTCACGTAGCTGGGGGCACAGATACGCAGTATTTT
TRBJ1-4 | few | TRBD1 | TRBV5-1 | 16 | CASSLMPGQPNEKLFF | TGCGCCAGCAGCTTAATGCCGGGACAGCCAAATGAAAAACTGTTTTTT
TRBJ2-7 | few | NA | TRBV9 | 13 | CASSLTGGAEQYF | TGTGCCAGCAGCTTAACGGGGGGCGCCGAGCAGTACTTC
TRBJ2-1 | few | TRBD2 | TRBV5-5 | 16 | CAGSPLRGSSYNEQFF | TGTGCCGGCAGCCCCCTGCGGGGGAGCTCCTACAATGAGCAGTTCTTC
TRBJ1-4 | NA | TRBD1 | TRBV2 | 17 | CASRPPGQGKGNEKLFF | TGTGCCAGCAGACCACCGGGACAGGGTAAAGGGAATGAAAAACTGTTTTTT
TRBJ2-2 | few | TRBD1 | TRBV2 | 15 | CASSEIGGVTGELFF | TGTGCCAGCAGTGAGATAGGGGGCGTCACCGGGGAGCTGTTTTTT
TRBJ2-1 | NA | TRBD2 | TRBV5-1 | 16 | CASSWGPTSGSREQFF | TGCGCCAGCAGCTGGGGGCCGACTAGCGGGAGCCGGGAGCAGTTCTTC
TRBJ2-3 | NA | NA | TRBV4-3 | 17 | CASSQHGLRTSTDTQYF | TGCGCCAGCAGCCAACACGGGTTACGGACTAGCACAGATACGCAGTATTTT
TRBJ1-1 | NA | NA | TRBV5-1 | 15 | CASSLLRGGNTEASF | TGCGCCAGCAGTCTTTTACGAGGGGGGAACACTGAAGCTTCCTTT
TRBJ2-6 | NA | TRBD1 | TRBV12-3/TRBV12-4 | 15 | CASSATGSRSNVLTF | TGTGCCAGCAGTGCGACAGGGAGTAGGTCCAACGTCCTGACTTTC
TRBJ2-7 | NA | NA | TRBV5-5 | 12 | CASERAGHEQYF | TGTGCCAGCGAGAGGGCGGGCCACGAGCAGTACTTC
TRBJ2-1 | few | TRBD2 | TRBV20-1 | 16 | CSASGRARLGGNEQFF | TGCAGTGCTAGCGGGAGGGCCCGTCTGGGTGGGAATGAGCAGTTCTTC
TRBJ2-1 | few | TRBD2 | TRBV12-3/TRBV12-4 | 15 | CASSLEVAGVAEQFF | TGTGCCAGCAGTTTAGAGGTAGCGGGAGTAGCTGAGCAGTTCTTC
TRBJ2-2 | many | TRBD2 | TRBV12-3/TRBV12-4 | 16 | CASSYIAGPGSGELFF | TGTGCCAGCAGTTATATAGCGGGGCCTGGCTCCGGGGAGCTGTTTTTT
TRBJ1-6 | few | NA | TRBV18 | 13 | CASSPPPGPSLHF | TGTGCCAGCTCACCACCTCCAGGGCCTTCCCTCCACTTT
TRBJ2-5 | few | NA | TRBV24-1 | 16 | CATSDLGGRSQETQYF | TGTGCCACCAGTGATTTAGGTGGCAGGAGCCAAGAGACCCAGTACTTC
TRBJ2-5 | few | NA | TRBV5-1 | 15 | CASSLAGTDQETQYF | TGCGCCAGCAGCTTGGCCGGGACCGATCAAGAGACCCAGTACTTC
TRBJ1-3 | few | NA | TRBV29-1 | 13 | CSVQPNTGNTIYF | TGCAGCGTTCAGCCTAATACAGGAAACACCATATATTTT
TRBJ2-1 | few | TRBD2 | TRBV4-1 | 15 | CASSRRLADYNEQFF | TGCGCCAGCAGCCGACGACTAGCGGATTACAATGAGCAGTTCTTC
TRBJ2-2 | NA | NA | TRBV18 | 14 | CASSPDGNTGELFF | TGTGCCAGCTCACCAGACGGAAACACCGGGGAGCTGTTTTTT
TRBJ2-4 | few | TRBD1 | TRBV6-1 | 16 | CASSEFFGTGSDIQYF | TGTGCCAGCAGTGAATTTTTTGGGACAGGGTCGGACATTCAGTACTTC
TRBJ2-3 | few | NA | TRBV2 | 14 | CATQGTHTRDTQYF | TGTGCCACCCAGGGAACTCACACCAGGGATACGCAGTATTTT
TRBJ1-2 | many | NA | TRBV29-1 | 12 | CSVAAGGNGYTF | TGCAGCGTTGCGGCTGGAGGGAACGGCTACACCTTC
TRBJ2-1 | few | NA | TRBV20-1 | 14 | CSARSPGTMNEQFF | TGCAGTGCTAGATCCCCCGGGACAATGAATGAGCAGTTCTTC
TRBJ2-2 | NA | NA | TRBV12-3/TRBV12-4 | 15 | CASSLAAGVSGELLF | TGTGCCAGCAGTTTAGCCGCTGGTGTCTCCGGGGAGCTGTTGTTT
TRBJ2-1 | many | NA | TRBV9 | 13 | CASSISDRTEQFF | TGTGCCAGCAGCATCTCTGATCGGACTGAGCAGTTCTTC